The source of this TCR beta chain is a study of T cells in Graves' hyperthyroidism and ophthalmopathy. General observations from the study: Separation of ophthalmopathy from stable hyperthyroidism was achieved by a 13 V-J model. The blood repertoire included most of the expanded thyroid clonotypes above 0.001. It was a median around 6 months before onset that the model predicted ophthalmopathy.

Diagnosis of hyperthyroidism was new in patients aged 18 to 65, and its duration was under 2 months. By frequency in the sample, this clonotype is medium-sized. What it binds is not known. The J segment lost 6 bases and the V segment lost 4 bases, leaving 9 bases of the junction unmatched. The CDR3 loop spans 16 amino acids. CDR1 KGHDR and CDR2 SFDVKD come from the germline V gene. TCR beta CDR3 region amplification was performed from RNA transcripts. First-round RT-PCR with HTBI primers amplified the TCR CDR3 region. TCRdb ran MiXCR on the multiplex PCR reads and lists one entry per CDR3 protein. The data hold approximately 32,000 distinct CDR3 sequences, with around 48% observed a single time.

The sequencing sample was made of blood. This sequence was found in a woman aged 50 to 60 with Graves' hyperthyroidism that later progressed to Graves' ophthalmopathy. The chain is built from TRBV24-1 and TRBJ2-1; 9 nucleotides match TRBD1. This CDR3 reads CATSDGGQGIGNEQFF. Here the CDR3 DNA reads TGTGCCACCAGTGACGGAGGACAGGGGATTGGCAATGAGCAGTTCTTC.